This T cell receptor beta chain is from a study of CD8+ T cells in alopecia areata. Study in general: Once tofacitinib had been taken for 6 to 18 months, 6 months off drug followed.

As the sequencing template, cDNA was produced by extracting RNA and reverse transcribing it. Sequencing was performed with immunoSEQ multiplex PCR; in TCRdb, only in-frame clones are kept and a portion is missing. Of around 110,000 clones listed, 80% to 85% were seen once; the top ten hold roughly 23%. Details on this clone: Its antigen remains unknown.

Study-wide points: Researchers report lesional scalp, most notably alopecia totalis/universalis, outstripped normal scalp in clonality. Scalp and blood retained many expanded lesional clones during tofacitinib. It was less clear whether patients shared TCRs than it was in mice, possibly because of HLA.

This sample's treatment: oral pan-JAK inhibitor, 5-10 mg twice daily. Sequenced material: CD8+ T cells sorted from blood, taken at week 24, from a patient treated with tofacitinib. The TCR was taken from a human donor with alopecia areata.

The chain's CDR3 is CSVEQPNSGANVLTF. CDR3 nucleotide sequence: TGCAGCGTTGAACAACCGAACTCTGGGGCCAACGTCCTGACTTTC. This chain connects TRBV29-1 to TRBJ2-6; D gene uncertain. V lost 2 bases, J lost 0 bases, and 8 bases lay in between. The CDR3 runs 15 residues. CDR1 is SQVTM, CDR2 ANQGSEA, per germline.